A selection of T cell receptor beta chains follows, all from one sample in a study of cytomegalovirus exposure and HLA in healthy donors. The protocol was immunoSEQ multiplex PCR, while the TCRdb copy is restricted to in-frame clones and leaves out a portion. The data show 150,000 to 200,000 clones, about 65% seen once. The specimen sequenced was PBMCs. Every receptor here comes from a man aged 40-50 years in good health and CMV-seropositive. Both conserved end residues are part of each CDR3. Fields, in order: V gene, clone size, J gene, D gene, CDR3 DNA, CDR3 protein. A D gene is named only where the DNA matches it firmly. Clone size is not always given. Where it is, it says once, few, many or a class for expanded clones.

>TRBV27|NA|TRBJ1-3|NA
TGTGCCAGCAGTCCCCTGAGAAGTAACACCATATATTTT
CASSPLRSNTIYF
>TRBV11-3|NA|TRBJ2-1|TRBD2
TGTGCCAGCAGCCCCCGGGGTAGCGGGGATAATTACAATGAGCAGTTCTTC
CASSPRGSGDNYNEQFF
>TRBV6-5|NA|TRBJ2-5|TRBD1
TGTGCCAGCAGTTACTCCGACACCACAGGGGAGCAGTACTTC
CASSYSDTTGEQYF
>TRBV2|once|TRBJ2-3|TRBD1
TGTGCCAGCAGATCCCCCGAGGACAGGGTCACAGATACGCAGTATTTT
CASRSPEDRVTDTQYF
>TRBV28|NA|TRBJ1-1|NA
TGTGCCAGCAGTTTAGGGGGCCGGGAAGCTTTCTTT
CASSLGGREAFF
>TRBV6-1|NA|TRBJ2-7|TRBD2
TGTGCCAGCAGGGCTAGCGGGGGTTACGAGCAGTACTTC
CASRASGGYEQYF
>TRBV4-3|NA|TRBJ1-1|NA
TGCGCCAGCAGCCAAGAACAGGTGAACACTGAAGCTTTCTTT
CASSQEQVNTEAFF
>TRBV6-5|NA|TRBJ1-3|TRBD1
TGTGCCAGCAGTACAGGGGGACCTGAAAACACCATATATTTT
CASSTGGPENTIYF
>TRBV7-6|NA|TRBJ2-5|TRBD1
TGTGCCAGCAGCGTCGGGACAGGTGAAGAGACCCAGTACTTC
CASSVGTGEETQYF
>TRBV5-1|NA|TRBJ2-7|TRBD1
TGCGCCAGCAGCTTGGTGACAGGGCGGAACGAGCAGTACTTC
CASSLVTGRNEQYF
>TRBV5-6|NA|TRBJ2-5|NA
TGTGCCAGCAGCTTGGAATCGGGTTTTGGGGAGACCCAGTACTTC
CASSLESGFGETQYF
>TRBV9|few|TRBJ1-1|NA
TGTGCCAGCAGCGTAGAGATTCGGGGAACTGAAGCTTTCTTT
CASSVEIRGTEAFF
>TRBV5-4|NA|TRBJ2-7|NA
TGTGCCAGCAGCTTGGATGGGGCGCAGTACTTC
CASSLDGAQYF
>TRBV4-3|NA|TRBJ2-3|TRBD1
TGCGCCAGCAGCCCCGTGGACAGGGCCACAGATACGCAGTATTTT
CASSPVDRATDTQYF
>TRBV7-2|few|TRBJ1-5|TRBD1
TGTGCCAGCAGCTTACAGGGGGGAAATAGCAATCAGCCCCAGCATTTT
CASSLQGGNSNQPQHF
>TRBV6-5|NA|TRBJ2-3|NA
TGTGCCAGCAGTTACTCCAGCGACCTCACAGATACGCAGTATTTT
CASSYSSDLTDTQYF
>TRBV30|few|TRBJ1-2|NA
TGTGCCTGGAGTAGAGGGCTTTTTTCCTATGGCTACACCTTC
CAWSRGLFSYGYTF
>TRBV10-2|NA|TRBJ2-7|TRBD2
TGCGCCAGCGCGACTAGCGGGGGCTCTTCCGAGCAGTACTTC
CASATSGGSSEQYF
>TRBV19|few|TRBJ2-7|NA
TGTGCCAGTAGTATAAGGGGACTGCCCTCTATTAGCGAGCAGTACTTC
CASSIRGLPSISEQYF
>TRBV2|NA|TRBJ1-2|TRBD1
TGTGCCAGCATACCTTCAGGGGGCGATGGCTACACCTTC
CASIPSGGDGYTF
>TRBV30|NA|TRBJ2-4|NA
TGTGCCTGGAGGATTCGGACAGCCCCAGCCAAAAACATTCAGTACTTC
CAWRIRTAPAKNIQYF
>TRBV9|few|TRBJ1-6|NA
TGTGCCAGCAGCGAGCGCGTAAGTCCCGATAATTCACCCCTCCACTTT
CASSERVSPDNSPLHF
>TRBV11-1|NA|TRBJ1-1|TRBD1
TGTGCCAGCAGCTTTTGGGGACAGGGGTACACTGAAGCTTTCTTT
CASSFWGQGYTEAFF
>TRBV7-2|NA|TRBJ2-3|TRBD2
TGTGCCAGCAGCTTGACTAGCGGGGGGGTGGCAGATACGCAGTATTTT
CASSLTSGGVADTQYF
>TRBV29-1|NA|TRBJ1-1|NA
TGCAGCGTTCTTGTTCTTTCCACTGAAGCTTTCTTT
CSVLVLSTEAFF
>TRBV21-1|NA|TRBJ1-5|NA
TGTGCCACCCGGTTATGGACAGACCCCAATCAGCCCCAGCATTTT
CATRLWTDPNQPQHF
>TRBV6-1|few|TRBJ1-3|NA
TGTGCCAGCAGTCCAGTTGCCTCTGGAAACACCATATATTTT
CASSPVASGNTIYF
>TRBV6-5|NA|TRBJ2-7|NA
TGTGCCAGCAGTTACAGGGGTGACTACGAGCAGTACTTC
CASSYRGDYEQYF
>TRBV4-3|NA|TRBJ2-2|TRBD2
TGCGCCAGCAGCCAACGGACTAGCGGCACCGGGGAGCTGTTTTTT
CASSQRTSGTGELFF
>TRBV2|NA|TRBJ2-7|NA
TGTGCCAGCAGGGGGGGGCCACACCACGAGCAGTACTTC
CASRGGPHHEQYF
>TRBV7-2|NA|TRBJ2-3|NA
TGTGCCAGCAGCTGGGCGGGTCCCACAGATACGCAGTATTTT
CASSWAGPTDTQYF
>TRBV7-9|few|TRBJ1-1|TRBD1
TGTGCCAGCAGCCCAAGGACAGGGCAGAACACTGAAGCTTTCTTT
CASSPRTGQNTEAFF
>TRBV5-1|NA|TRBJ2-5|TRBD2
TGCGCCAGCAGCTTGGCTAGCGGGGGGTCAGAGACCCAGTACTTC
CASSLASGGSETQYF
>TRBV7-2|NA|TRBJ1-1|TRBD1
TGTGCCAGCAGATATGACAGGGGGGCCATGAACACTGAAGCTTTCTTT
CASRYDRGAMNTEAFF
>TRBV5-6|NA|TRBJ1-6|TRBD1
TGTGCCAGCAGCCCACTCCCGGGACAGGGCCGAGATTCACCCCTCCACTTT
CASSPLPGQGRDSPLHF
>TRBV4-1|NA|TRBJ1-2|TRBD1
TGCGCCAGCAGCCAAGTCGAGGGGGCAAACTATGGCTACACCTTC
CASSQVEGANYGYTF
>TRBV6-5|NA|TRBJ1-2|NA
TGTGCCAGCGGGTCCACGGCAGGATATGGCTACACCTTC
CASGSTAGYGYTF